This T cell receptor (beta chain) originates from a study of regulatory T cells in long-lasting Graves disease. Documented time point: newly diagnosed GD, antithyroid drugs for less than 3 months. The TCR library used RNA extracted from PBMCs. V was shortened by 4 bases and J by 9 bases, with 16 bases between the two germline ends. This CDR3 comprises 14 residues. This clonotype showed up just a few times. Investigators prepared the TCR beta libraries by applying iRepertoire HTBI primers and Arm-PCR of CDR3 regions. TCRdb ran MiXCR on the multiplex PCR reads and lists one entry per CDR3 protein. The data contain hundreds of thousands of distinct CDR3 sequences, 15% to 20% of them singletons. These same data were also listed under a study on T cells in Graves' hyperthyroidism and ophthalmopathy. That source notes: The HTBI primer set served for first-round RT-PCR of the TCR CDR3.

The sequence came from a woman aged 25 to 39 with Graves disease. Sample: peripheral blood mononuclear cells (PBMCs), taken at new diagnosis, from a patient treated with antithyroid drugs. This chain connects TRBV12-3 or TRBV12-4 to TRBJ1-3; D uncertain. The CDR3 coding sequence is TGTGCCAGCAGTTCCCACCAGACCCAAGTCACCATATATTTT. Translated, it gives CASSSHQTQVTIYF.